A single sample gave rise to the 27 T cell receptor beta chains below, sequenced in a study of cytomegalovirus exposure and HLA in healthy donors. Primers: 60 Vbeta forward and 13 Jbeta reverse. TCRdb's copy holds only in-frame clones and misses some; the assay was immunoSEQ multiplex PCR. Here the sample spans roughly 180,000 clones, about 9% being singletons. Sequencing used PBMCs. All receptors come from a woman aged 25 to 39 in good health and CMV-seropositive.

This clone was picked up a small number of times. The rearrangement joins TRBV6-1 to TRBJ2-7, with 9 bases that match TRBD2. The CDR3 has 18 residues. Germline CDR1 MNHNS, CDR2 SASEGT. V lost 0 bases and J lost 2; bases outside the gene matches: 11. The CDR3 here is CASSEARGLAYSTYEQYF. In nucleotides, the CDR3 is TGTGCCAGCAGTGAAGCTAGGGGACTAGCCTATTCTACCTACGAGCAGTACTTC.

This clone occurred a few times. J is TRBJ1-2 and V is TRBV19, with D unclear. V lost 0 bases and J 7 bases, leaving 9 bases between the germline ends. CDR3 length: 13 amino acids. Germline assignment: CDR1 LNHDA and CDR2 SQIVND (reference sequence). The chain's CDR3 is CASSIDGVGGYTF. Here the CDR3 DNA reads TGTGCCAGTAGTATAGACGGGGTTGGTGGCTACACCTTC.

This clone was counted a few times. This chain uses TRBV4-1 with TRBJ2-3, with D possibly being TRBD1 (5 bases). V shed 0 bases and J shed 0 bases, with 16 bases lying between them. The CDR3 runs to 18 residues. The germline CDR1 and CDR2 sequences are MGHRA and YSYEKL. CDR3 amino acids: CASSQESPQWGSTDTQYF. In DNA, the CDR3 is TGCGCCAGCAGCCAAGAAAGTCCCCAATGGGGCAGCACAGATACGCAGTATTTT.

This clone appeared a few times. The rearrangement links TRBV20-1 to TRBJ2-7; D not certain. The germline CDR1 and CDR2 sequences are DFQATT and SNEGSKA (reference sequence). There are 11 residues in the CDR3. The V end was cut by 3 bases, the J end by 2 bases, with 5 bases between. This chain's CDR3 is CSASPTYEQYF. The CDR3 DNA reads as TGCAGTGCTAGTCCCACCTACGAGCAGTACTTC.

This clone was counted a few times. V is TRBV2 and J is TRBJ2-2; 16 nucleotides agree with TRBD2. This CDR3 region has 18 residues. Trimming removed 5 bases from V and 6 bases from J; junction bases left unmatched: 9. CDR1 and CDR2 from the germline V gene are SNHLY and FYNNEI. The chain's CDR3 is CASSKGLAGGPIAGELFF. In DNA form, the CDR3 reads TGTGCCAGCAGTAAGGGACTAGCGGGAGGGCCAATCGCCGGGGAGCTGTTTTTT.

This sequence joins TRBV6-1 and TRBJ2-3, with 9 bases lining up with TRBD1. Losses at the gene ends were 6 bases for V and 1 base for J; bases not matched to a gene: 5. From germline, CDR1 is MNHNS and CDR2 SASEGT. This CDR3 has 15 amino acids. The CDR3 reads CASRDRGWGTDTQYF. The CDR3 bases are TGTGCCAGCAGGGACAGGGGATGGGGCACAGATACGCAGTATTTT.

The chain couples TRBV5-1 to TRBJ2-7, with a possible D match to TRBD1 (5 bases). The V end was cut by 2 bases, the J end by 7 bases, with 16 bases between. The CDR3 sequence is 14 residues long. Germline loops: CDR1 SGHRS, CDR2 YFSETQ. The CDR3 bases are TGCGCCAGCAGCTTCCGGCAGGGAAGGGTTGAGCAGTACTTC. Its protein is CASSFRQGRVEQYF. Looking up the rest from reference TRBV5-1 and TRBJ2-7 gives the full variable domain: KAGVTQTPRYLIKTRGQQVTLSCSPISGHRSVSWYQQTPGQGLQFLFEYFSETQRNKGNFPGRFSGRQFSNSRSEMNVSTLELGDSALYLCASSFRQGRVEQYFGPGTRLTVT.

Ten or more counts support this clone. The chain uses TRBV11-3 and TRBJ2-7, with TRBD1 identical over 7 bases. With 8 bases clipped from V and 5 bases from J, the junction kept 9 bases outside the gene matches. The CDR3 is made up of 13 amino acids. CDR1 SGHNT and CDR2 YENEEA come from the germline V gene. The CDR3 is CASADRKRNEQYF. The CDR3 bases are TGTGCCAGCGCGGACAGGAAGAGGAACGAGCAGTACTTC.

The chain joins TRBV7-9 to TRBJ2-1; D possibly corresponds to TRBD1 (6 bases). Trimming took 4 bases from V and 6 from J, leaving 16 bases between them. CDR1 and CDR2 (germline): SEHNR, FQNEAQ (reference sequence). The CDR3 is made up of 15 amino acids. This CDR3 reads CASSSGTPLVNEQFF. The CDR3, as DNA: TGTGCCAGCAGCTCCGGGACACCCTTGGTCAATGAGCAGTTCTTC.

This clone was seen a handful of times. The chain combines TRBV5-3 with TRBJ2-7; TRBD2 aligns across 8 bases. TRBV5-3 is placed among ORFs of uncertain function. The CDR3 length is 17 residues. V lost 4 bases, J lost 1 base, and 13 bases stayed unmatched. The DNA of the CDR3 is TGTGCCAGAAGCCCTGAGCGCCTAGCGGGTGATTCCTACGAGCAGTACTTC. This translates into CARSPERLAGDSYEQYF.

This clone was seen a few times. V gene TRBV9 combines with J gene TRBJ2-7; 9 bases are a match to TRBD2. The CDR3 is made up of 17 amino acids. Germline V gene sequence: CDR1 SGDLS, CDR2 YYNGEE. J lost 0 bases, V lost 3 bases, and 10 bases had no gene match. CDR3 amino acids: CASSGGKLAGYSYEQYF. The CDR3 region has the DNA TGTGCCAGCAGCGGGGGGAAGCTAGCGGGATACTCCTACGAGCAGTACTTC.

This chain connects TRBV6-5 to TRBJ1-2, with D unclear. CDR3 size: 13 residues. V lost 6 bases and J lost 4, with 12 bases in between. Germline V lookup: CDR1 MNHEY, CDR2 SVGAGI. For the CDR3, the DNA is TGTGCCAGCAGGACCCTTTGGAGCTATGGCTACACCTTC. Translation gives CASRTLWSYGYTF.

V is TRBV14 and J is TRBJ2-7; TRBD2 agrees at 8 bases. With 1 base clipped from V and 6 bases from J, the junction kept 2 bases outside the gene matches. The CDR3 is 13 residues long. Germline V gene lookup returns CDR1 SGHDN and CDR2 FVKESK. In DNA form, the CDR3 reads TGTGCCAGCAGCCAAGGAGGGACTAGCGAGCAGTACTTC. Residues: CASSQGGTSEQYF. The whole variable domain, filled in from reference TRBV14 and TRBJ2-7, reads EAGVTQFPSHSVIEKGQTVTLRCDPISGHDNLYWYRRVMGKEIKFLLHFVKESKQDESGMPNNRFLAERTGGTYSTLKVQPAELEDSGVYFCASSQGGTSEQYFGPGTRLTVT.

The CDR3 protein is CASSQGYQAGGPALTQYF. The CDR3 DNA sequence: TGTGCCAGCAGCCAAGGGTACCAAGCGGGAGGGCCCGCCCTGACGCAGTATTTT. V and J are TRBV4-2 and TRBJ2-3, with 10 bases lining up with TRBD2. V lost 1 base to trimming and J lost 9 bases; unmatched junction nucleotides: 16. Germline lookup yields CDR1 LGHNA and CDR2 YNFKEQ. The CDR3 totals 18 residues.

This clone came up a few times. The V call is TRBV6-5, the J call TRBJ2-2; D is unresolved. V was pared by 5 bases and J by 1 base, with 2 bases between. From germline, CDR1 is MNHEY and CDR2 SVGAGI. CDR3 size: 12 residues. The chain's CDR3 is CASSQNTGELFF. As DNA, the CDR3 is TGTGCCAGCAGTCAGAACACCGGGGAGCTGTTTTTT.

This clone has only a few counts. This rearrangement joins TRBV7-2 to TRBJ1-2; TRBD1 is a possible D gene (5 bases). CDR3 length: 17 residues. The V and J ends lost 3 bases and 4 bases respectively, with 21 bases between them. CDR1 is SGHTA and CDR2 is FQGNSA in the germline V gene. CDR3 sequence reads: CASSLIHGGDISYGYTF. In DNA, the CDR3 is TGTGCCAGCAGCTTGATACACGGGGGAGACATTAGCTATGGCTACACCTTC.

In regard to this clone: The sample carries other DNA sequences with the same CDR3. The chain couples TRBV30 to TRBJ2-1, with TRBD2 matching over 11 bases. The V and J ends lost 0 bases and 1 base, in that order; junction bases with no gene match: 8. The CDR3 has 18 amino acids. Germline CDR1 reads GTSNPN; CDR2 reads SVGIG (reference sequence). The CDR3 bases are TGTGCCTGGAGTGTAATTAGCGGGAGGGCGGGATCCTACAATGAGCAGTTCTTC. It specifies CAWSVISGRAGSYNEQFF.

The chain carries TRBV5-1 and TRBJ2-5, with 8 positions matching TRBD2. CDR1 and CDR2 (germline): SGHRS, YFSETQ. With 4 bases clipped from V and 3 bases from J, the junction kept 8 bases outside the gene matches. The CDR3 covers 15 residues. The chain's CDR3 is CASSRLLADKETQYF. CDR3 DNA: TGCGCCAGCAGCCGATTACTAGCGGACAAAGAGACCCAGTACTTC.

This rearrangement joins TRBV25-1 to TRBJ2-1, with 7 bases that match TRBD2. In germline, CDR1 is MGHDK, CDR2 SYGVNS. The CDR3 is 16 amino acids. Trimming at V came to 8 bases and at J to 5 bases, leaving 15 bases not matched to a gene. CDR3 nucleotides: TGTGCCAGCGGACCCTTGGGGGGGAAGTACAACAATGAGCAGTTCTTC. This sequence encodes CASGPLGGKYNNEQFF.

There are a few counts of this clone. V and J are TRBV27 and TRBJ1-1; 7 bases are shared with TRBD1. J was trimmed by 4 bases and V by 6 bases; bases with no gene match: 8. Germline loops: CDR1 MNHEY, CDR2 SMNVEV (reference sequence). The CDR3 has 14 amino acids. The CDR3 loop reads CASRPQGIRTEAFF. The CDR3 DNA follows: TGTGCCAGCAGACCACAGGGGATCCGCACTGAAGCTTTCTTT.

This rearrangement joins TRBV6-1 to TRBJ1-5, with TRBD1 matching 7 bases. V lost 1 base, J lost 4 bases, and 4 bases stayed unmatched. The CDR3 is made up of 15 amino acids. The germline V gene has CDR1 MNHNS and CDR2 SASEGT. Here the CDR3 reads CASSEVWGQNQPQHF. CDR3 sequence (DNA): TGTGCCAGCAGTGAAGTTTGGGGACAGAATCAGCCCCAGCATTTT.

This clone was seen only a few times. The gene calls are TRBV19 and TRBJ1-1; 11 bases match TRBD1. The CDR3 is 15 residues long. The germline gives CDR1 LNHDA, CDR2 SQIVND (reference sequence). Trimming removed 8 bases from V and 4 bases from J; junction bases left unmatched: 9. The chain's CDR3 is CASADRGRGATEAFF. For the CDR3, the DNA is TGTGCCAGTGCGGACAGGGGGCGCGGGGCCACTGAAGCTTTCTTT.

This clone has just a few counts. This chain uses TRBV4-2 with TRBJ1-5, with D possibly TRBD1 on 6 matching bases. V was cut by 1 base and J by 3 bases, with 19 bases left in between. Germline CDR1 reads LGHNA; CDR2 reads YNFKEQ. This CDR3 is built from 18 residues. The CDR3, as DNA: TGTGCCAGCAGCCAAGCCGCCTCAATCGGACAGATCAATCAGCCCCAGCATTTT. It translates to CASSQAASIGQINQPQHF.

The J gene is TRBJ2-7, the V gene TRBV5-1, with 10 bases that match TRBD2. The CDR3 sequence is 14 residues long. Trimming took 3 bases from V and 3 from J; bases not matched to a gene: 3. CDR1 and CDR2 from the germline V gene are SGHRS and YFSETQ. The CDR3 protein is CASSSGLAVYEQYF. CDR3 nucleotides: TGCGCCAGCAGCTCTGGACTAGCGGTCTACGAGCAGTACTTC.

This clone came up a few times. This chain uses TRBV30 with TRBJ2-6; D is possibly TRBD2 (7 bases). This CDR3 is built from 19 residues. Germline assignment: CDR1 GTSNPN and CDR2 SVGIG (reference sequence). V lost 2 bases and J 1 base, leaving 21 bases between the germline ends. As DNA, the CDR3 is TGTGCCTGGAGTCTCCACTGGGGGGCGGGAGCTTCTGGGGCCAACGTCCTGACTTTC. Its translation is CAWSLHWGAGASGANVLTF.

This clone has only a few counts. The chain combines TRBV6-6 with TRBJ1-2; TRBD1 aligns across 7 bases. The length of the CDR3 is 15 residues. J was trimmed by 1 base and V by 4 bases; bases with no gene match: 6. Germline V gene lookup returns CDR1 MNHNY and CDR2 SVGAGI (reference sequence). Here the CDR3 reads CASSFPDRLNYGYTF. The CDR3 bases are TGTGCCAGCAGTTTTCCGGACAGGCTTAACTATGGCTACACCTTC.

This clone occurred a few times. The rearrangement uses TRBV30 and TRBJ2-7, with D uncertain. Germline assignment: CDR1 GTSNPN and CDR2 SVGIG (reference sequence). The CDR3 covers 14 residues. Trimming took off 1 base at V and 3 bases at J, with 13 bases between the two ends. The CDR3 DNA follows: TGTGCCTGGAGTGATAGGCGGTTTCGCTACGAGCAGTACTTC. Amino acids: CAWSDRRFRYEQYF.